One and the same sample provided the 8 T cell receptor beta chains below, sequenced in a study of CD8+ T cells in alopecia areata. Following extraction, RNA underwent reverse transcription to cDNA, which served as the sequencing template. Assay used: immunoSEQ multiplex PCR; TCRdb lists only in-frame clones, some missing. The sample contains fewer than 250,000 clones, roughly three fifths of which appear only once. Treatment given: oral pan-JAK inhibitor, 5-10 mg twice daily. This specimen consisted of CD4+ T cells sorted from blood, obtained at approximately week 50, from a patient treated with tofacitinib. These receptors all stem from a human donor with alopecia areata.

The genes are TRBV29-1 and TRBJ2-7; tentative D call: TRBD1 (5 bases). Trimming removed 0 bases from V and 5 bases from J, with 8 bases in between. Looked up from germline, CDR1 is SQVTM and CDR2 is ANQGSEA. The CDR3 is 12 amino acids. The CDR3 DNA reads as TGCAGCGTTGAAGATCAGGGCCACGAGCAGTACTTC. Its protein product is CSVEDQGHEQYF.

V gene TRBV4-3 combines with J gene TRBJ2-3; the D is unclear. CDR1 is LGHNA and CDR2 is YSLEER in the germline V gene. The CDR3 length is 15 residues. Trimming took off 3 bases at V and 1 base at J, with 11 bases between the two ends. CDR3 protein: CASSHQREGTDTQYF. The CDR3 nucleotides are TGCGCCAGCAGCCACCAGAGAGAGGGCACAGATACGCAGTATTTT.

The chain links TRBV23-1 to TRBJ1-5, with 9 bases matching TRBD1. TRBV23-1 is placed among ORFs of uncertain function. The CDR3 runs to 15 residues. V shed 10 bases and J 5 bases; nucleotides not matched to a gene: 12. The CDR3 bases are TGCGCCACCGGTAGGGGACAGGGTAGAGATCAGCCCCAGCATTTT. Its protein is CATGRGQGRDQPQHF.

In DNA form, the CDR3 reads TGCAGCGTAGACAGGGGGGAAGGGGAGACCCAGTACTTC. This codes for CSVDRGEGETQYF. The genes are TRBV29-1 and TRBJ2-5; 9 bases line up with TRBD1. CDR3 size: 13 residues. Germline V CDR1 and CDR2: SQVTM, ANQGSEA. Trimming took 6 bases from V and 5 from J; bases not matched to a gene: 7.

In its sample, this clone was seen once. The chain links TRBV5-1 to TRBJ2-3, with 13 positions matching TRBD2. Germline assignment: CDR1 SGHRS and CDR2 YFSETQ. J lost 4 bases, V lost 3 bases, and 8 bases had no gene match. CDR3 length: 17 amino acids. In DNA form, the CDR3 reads TGCGCCAGCAGCTCCGGACTAGCGGGGGTTGCGGCAGATACGCAGTATTTT. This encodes CASSSGLAGVAADTQYF.

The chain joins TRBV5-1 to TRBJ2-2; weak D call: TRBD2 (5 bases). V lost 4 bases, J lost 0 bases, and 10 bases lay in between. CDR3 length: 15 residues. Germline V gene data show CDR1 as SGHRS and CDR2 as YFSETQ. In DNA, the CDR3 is TGCGCCAGCAGCCCTAACGGGGCGAACACCGGGGAGCTGTTTTTT. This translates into CASSPNGANTGELFF. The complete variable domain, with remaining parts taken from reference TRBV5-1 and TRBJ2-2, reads KAGVTQTPRYLIKTRGQQVTLSCSPISGHRSVSWYQQTPGQGLQFLFEYFSETQRNKGNFPGRFSGRQFSNSRSEMNVSTLELGDSALYLCASSPNGANTGELFFGEGSRLTVL.

The CDR3 protein is CASSLTLGQGLSNEQFF. The DNA of the CDR3 is TGCGCCAGCAGCTTGACATTGGGACAGGGTCTTAGTAATGAGCAGTTCTTC. This chain links TRBV5-1 with TRBJ2-1, with 9 bases matching TRBD1. The CDR3 has 17 residues. V was clipped by 1 base and J by 7 bases; unmatched bases: 12. The germline CDR1 and CDR2 sequences are SGHRS and YFSETQ. The variable domain in full, with the rest retrieved from reference TRBV5-1 and TRBJ2-1, is KAGVTQTPRYLIKTRGQQVTLSCSPISGHRSVSWYQQTPGQGLQFLFEYFSETQRNKGNFPGRFSGRQFSNSRSEMNVSTLELGDSALYLCASSLTLGQGLSNEQFFGPGTRLTVL.

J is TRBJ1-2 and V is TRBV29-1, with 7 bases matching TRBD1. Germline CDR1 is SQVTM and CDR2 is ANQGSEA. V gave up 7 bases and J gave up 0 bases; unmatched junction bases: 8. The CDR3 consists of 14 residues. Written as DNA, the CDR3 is TGCAGCGCGAGACAGGGACAAGCTAACTATGGCTACACCTTC. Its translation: CSARQGQANYGYTF. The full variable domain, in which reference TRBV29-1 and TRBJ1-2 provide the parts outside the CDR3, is SAVISQKPSRDICQRGTSLTIQCQVDSQVTMMFWYRQQPGQSLTLIATANQGSEATYESGFVIDKFPISRPNLTFSTLTVSNMSPEDSSIYLCSARQGQANYGYTFGSGTRLTVV.